This is a list of T cell receptor beta chains from one sample in a study of early T cells in non-severe SARS-CoV-2 infection. Each CDR3 protein gets one entry after TCRdb re-called the 5' RACE reads with MiXCR. This table holds some 39,000 distinct CDR3 sequences, around 4.1% found once. Input material: whole blood. Receptors were obtained from an adult who was a healthcare worker with PCR-confirmed SARS-CoV-2 infection or an uninfected control (not recorded which). CDR3s include the opening cysteine and the closing phenylalanine or tryptophan. The order of the fields is V gene, CDR3 protein.

TRBV27	CASSSGTSGYEQYF
TRBV21-1	CASSNGVTGVYNEQFF
TRBV7-7	CASSRLVQSMNTEAFF
TRBV12-3/TRBV12-4	CASSFYPDQPQHF
TRBV7-8	CASRFRGQETQYF
TRBV15	CATSRDTGQETQYF
TRBV10-3	CAIGEQGPHEQYF
TRBV5-1	CASSLEWNGHGYTF
TRBV2	CASSDGGYEQYF
TRBV12-3/TRBV12-4	CASSFGQGKGPYEQYF
TRBV7-6	CASSPLGVAGGLHTQYF
TRBV30	CAWGGVPVGEQFF
TRBV12-3/TRBV12-4	CATFVRTGGMNTEAFF
TRBV18	CASSAGSDQPQHF
TRBV7-3	CASSLTGASEQYF
TRBV20-1	CSVGVGSSYEQYF
TRBV5-5	CASSLASGTGESGANVLTF
TRBV7-6	CASSSHRNIRGNEQFF
TRBV6-5	CASSEHRGLGEEQYF
TRBV7-9	CASSSPPPDRSGEQYF
TRBV19	CASSITAGGSLNQPQHF
TRBV7-9	CASSGTRDTDTQYF
TRBV7-2	CASKGGPRANSPLHF
TRBV2	CASSEGQGAFYEQYF
TRBV10-3	CAISESETQYF
TRBV5-4	CAAREARIGELFF
TRBV6-5	CASLGGMNTEAFF
TRBV4-1	CASSQAPGQLNTEAFF
TRBV9	CASSPAGGAGEQYF
TRBV20-1	CSARDLARYEQYF
TRBV20-1	CSARPDIRGTEAFF
TRBV3-1	CASSHLQGQETQYF
TRBV12-3/TRBV12-4	CASSPLAALETQYF
TRBV15	CATSRVGGQRDEQYF
TRBV27	CASNPKGGNQPQHF
TRBV19	CASRTGLNEQFF
TRBV5-1	CASSPGGLAGVNEQFF
TRBV5-5	CASSYNQGIYEQYF
TRBV6-5	CASKKGAVAYNEQFF
TRBV9	CASSVGSISGSPYNEQFF
TRBV11-2	CASSLFGGPDEQYF
TRBV6-4	CASSDRGLGTHVNTEAFF
TRBV11-2	CASSLDPTGVPLNYGYTF
TRBV9	CASSPRTSGGLYNEQFF
TRBV6-1	CASRTGGEAAFF
TRBV5-5	CASSLEQGVTYEQYF
TRBV12-3/TRBV12-4	CASSFGRINYGYTF
TRBV2	CASSAQPGLLEQFF
TRBV7-9	CASSLLGQGYNEQFF
TRBV12-3/TRBV12-4	CASSFEQGNGYTF
TRBV18	CASSPRLQETQYF
TRBV5-5	CASSLETDTQYF
TRBV24-1	CATRAEDRAEQYF
TRBV6-5	CASSRRKNRGQRDTQYF